The clone carrying this T cell receptor (beta chain) was detected only once. The antigen is unknown. The CDR3 has 16 amino acids. V dropped 0 bases and J dropped 7; count of bases not matched to a gene: 9. From germline, CDR1 is SGDLS and CDR2 YYNGEE. TCRdb's table, derived via immunoSEQ multiplex PCR, lists solely in-frame clones and lacks some. The data contain approximately 65,000 clones, around 90% of them singletons. The entry originates in a study of OX40 agonist ivuxolimab in advanced cancers. Overall study: Patient treatment consisted of intravenous ivuxolimab administration every 2 weeks at 0.01 to 10 mg/kg.

The study, taken as a whole, reports: Compared with CD4+, CD8+ T cells on average had more expanded clones.

The gene calls are TRBV9 and TRBJ2-7; 11 bases agree with TRBD1. The TCR was taken from an adult with an advanced solid tumor such as melanoma, head and neck, liver or kidney cancer. The material sequenced was CD4+ or CD8+ T cells sorted from blood, taken in a trial of the OX40 agonist ivuxolimab. CDR3 sequence reads: CASSVGVGQGVREQYF. CDR3 bases: TGTGCCAGCAGCGTAGGCGTGGGACAGGGGGTCCGGGAGCAGTACTTC.